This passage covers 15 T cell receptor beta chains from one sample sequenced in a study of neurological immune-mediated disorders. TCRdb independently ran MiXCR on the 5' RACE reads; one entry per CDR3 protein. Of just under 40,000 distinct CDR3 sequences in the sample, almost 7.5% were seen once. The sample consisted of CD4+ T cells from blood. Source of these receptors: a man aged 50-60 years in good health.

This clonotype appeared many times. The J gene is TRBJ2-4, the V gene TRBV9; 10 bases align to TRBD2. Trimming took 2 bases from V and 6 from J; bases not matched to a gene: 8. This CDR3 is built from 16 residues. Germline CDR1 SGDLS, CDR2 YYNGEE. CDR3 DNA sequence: TGTGCCAGCAGCGTTGGTCTAGCGGGAGTGCGAAACATTCAGTACTTC. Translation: CASSVGLAGVRNIQYF.

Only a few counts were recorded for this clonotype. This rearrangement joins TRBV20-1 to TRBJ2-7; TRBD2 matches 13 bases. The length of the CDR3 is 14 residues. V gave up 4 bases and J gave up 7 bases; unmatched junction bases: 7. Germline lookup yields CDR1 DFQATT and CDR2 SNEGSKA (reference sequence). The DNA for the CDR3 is TGCAGTGCTACGACTAGCGGGAGGTCGGAGGAGCAGTACTTC. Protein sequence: CSATTSGRSEEQYF.

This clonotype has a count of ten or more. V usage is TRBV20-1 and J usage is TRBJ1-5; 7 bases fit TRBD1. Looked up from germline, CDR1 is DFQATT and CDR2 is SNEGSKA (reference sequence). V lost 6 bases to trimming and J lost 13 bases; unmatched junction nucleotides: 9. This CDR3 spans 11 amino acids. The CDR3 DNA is TGCAGTGCCAAGACAGGGTACTTGCAGCATTTT. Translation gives CSAKTGYLQHF.

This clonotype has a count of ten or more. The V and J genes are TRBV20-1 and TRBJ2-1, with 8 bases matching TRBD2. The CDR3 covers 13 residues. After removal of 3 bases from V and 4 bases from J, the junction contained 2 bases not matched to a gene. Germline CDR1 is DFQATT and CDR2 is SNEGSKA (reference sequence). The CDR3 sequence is CSASREGYNEQFF. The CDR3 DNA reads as TGCAGTGCTAGCCGGGAGGGATACAATGAGCAGTTCTTC.

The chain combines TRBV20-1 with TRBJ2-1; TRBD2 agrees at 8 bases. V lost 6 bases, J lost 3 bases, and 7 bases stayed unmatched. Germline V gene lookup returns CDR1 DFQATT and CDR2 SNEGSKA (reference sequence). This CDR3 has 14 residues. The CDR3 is CSAKTSGDYNEQFF. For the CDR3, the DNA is TGCAGTGCGAAAACTAGCGGAGACTACAATGAGCAGTTCTTC.

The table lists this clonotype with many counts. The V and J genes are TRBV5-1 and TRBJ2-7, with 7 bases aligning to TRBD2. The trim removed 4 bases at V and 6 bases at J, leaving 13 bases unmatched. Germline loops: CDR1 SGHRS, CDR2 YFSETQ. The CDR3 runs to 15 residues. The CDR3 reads CASSTSGRETSEQYF. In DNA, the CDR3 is TGCGCCAGCAGCACCTCTGGGCGGGAGACGAGCGAGCAGTACTTC.

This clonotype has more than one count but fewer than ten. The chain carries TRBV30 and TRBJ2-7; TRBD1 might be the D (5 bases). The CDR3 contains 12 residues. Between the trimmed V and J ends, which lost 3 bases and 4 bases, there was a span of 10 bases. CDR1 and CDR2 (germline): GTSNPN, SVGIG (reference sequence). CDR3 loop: CAWSRVRYEQYF. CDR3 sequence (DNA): TGTGCCTGGAGCAGGGTGCGGTACGAGCAGTACTTC.

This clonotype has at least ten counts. CDR3 protein: CSAGAMGQISYEQYF. The CDR3 bases are TGCAGTGCTGGAGCCATGGGACAGATCTCCTACGAGCAGTACTTC. The V gene is TRBV20-1, the J gene TRBJ2-7; 7 bases fit TRBD1. This CDR3 region has 15 residues. Germline values: CDR1 DFQATT, CDR2 SNEGSKA (reference sequence). V was clipped by 5 bases and J by 0 bases; unmatched bases: 10.

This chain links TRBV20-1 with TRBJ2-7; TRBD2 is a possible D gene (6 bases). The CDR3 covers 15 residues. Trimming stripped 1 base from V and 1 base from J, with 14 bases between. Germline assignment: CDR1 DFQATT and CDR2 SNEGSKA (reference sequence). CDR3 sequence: CSARGSGAGSYEQYF. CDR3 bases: TGCAGTGCTAGAGGTTCCGGGGCGGGATCCTACGAGCAGTACTTC.

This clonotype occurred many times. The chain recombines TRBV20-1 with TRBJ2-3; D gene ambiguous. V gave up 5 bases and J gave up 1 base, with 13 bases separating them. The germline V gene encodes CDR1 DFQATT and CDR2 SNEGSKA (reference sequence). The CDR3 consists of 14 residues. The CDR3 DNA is TGCAGTGCTCCCACCGGCAGCGGCACAGATACGCAGTATTTT. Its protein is CSAPTGSGTDTQYF.

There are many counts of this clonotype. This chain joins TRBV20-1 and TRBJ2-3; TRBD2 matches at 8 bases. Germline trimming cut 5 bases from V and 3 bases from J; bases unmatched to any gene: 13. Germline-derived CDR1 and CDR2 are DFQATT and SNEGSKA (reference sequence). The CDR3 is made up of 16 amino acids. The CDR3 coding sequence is TGCAGTGCTCAAATGGGGGGAGCGGGAGCGACAGATACGCAGTATTTT. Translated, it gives CSAQMGGAGATDTQYF.

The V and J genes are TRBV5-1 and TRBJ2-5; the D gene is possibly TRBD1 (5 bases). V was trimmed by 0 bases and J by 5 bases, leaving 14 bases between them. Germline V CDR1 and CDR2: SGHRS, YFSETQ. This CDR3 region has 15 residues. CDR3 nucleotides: TGCGCCAGCAGCTTGGGACAGACCTTGGGGGAGACCCAGTACTTC. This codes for CASSLGQTLGETQYF. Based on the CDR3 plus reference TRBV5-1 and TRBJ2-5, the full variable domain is KAGVTQTPRYLIKTRGQQVTLSCSPISGHRSVSWYQQTPGQGLQFLFEYFSETQRNKGNFPGRFSGRQFSNSRSEMNVSTLELGDSALYLCASSLGQTLGETQYFGPGTRLLVL.

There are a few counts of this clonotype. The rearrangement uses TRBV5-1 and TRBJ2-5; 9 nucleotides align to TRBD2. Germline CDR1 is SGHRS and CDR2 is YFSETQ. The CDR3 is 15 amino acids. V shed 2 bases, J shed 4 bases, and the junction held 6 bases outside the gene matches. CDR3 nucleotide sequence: TGCGCCAGCAGCTTCGCGGGAGGGCTGATAGAGACCCAGTACTTC. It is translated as CASSFAGGLIETQYF.

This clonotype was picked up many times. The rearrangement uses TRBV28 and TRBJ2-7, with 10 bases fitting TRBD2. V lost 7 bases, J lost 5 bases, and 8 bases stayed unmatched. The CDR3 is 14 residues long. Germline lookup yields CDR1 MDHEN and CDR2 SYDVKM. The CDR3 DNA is TGTGCCAGCAAAACCGGGACTAGCGTGAACGAGCAGTACTTC. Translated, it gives CASKTGTSVNEQYF.

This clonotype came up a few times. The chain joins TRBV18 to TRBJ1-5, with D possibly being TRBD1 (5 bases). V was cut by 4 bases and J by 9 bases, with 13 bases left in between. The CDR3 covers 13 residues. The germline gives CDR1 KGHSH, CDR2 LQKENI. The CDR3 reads CASSQGSGLPQHF. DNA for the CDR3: TGTGCCAGCTCACAGGGGTCCGGTTTGCCCCAGCATTTT.